The 27 T cell receptor beta chains in this list originate from one sample, sequenced in a study of blood T cell repertoires in COVID-19. Clones were read by immunoSEQ multiplex PCR, and TCRdb kept only the in-frame ones, dropping some. The sample records under 250,000 clones, around 84% being singletons. Sequencing was done on a sample of peripheral blood. These receptor sequences come from a human donor in a cohort sampled during active COVID-19.

This chain links TRBV19 with TRBJ1-4, with D perhaps matching TRBD1 (5 bases). Germline-derived CDR1 and CDR2 are LNHDA and SQIVND (reference sequence). V shed 7 bases and J shed 8 bases, with 17 bases lying between them. This CDR3 has 14 amino acids. CDR3 loop: CASTMSGDREKLFF. As DNA, the CDR3 is TGTGCCAGTACGATGAGCGGGGACCGGGAAAAACTGTTTTTT.

This clone was seen more than once but under ten times. The V and J genes are TRBV11-2 and TRBJ1-2; 9 nucleotides agree with TRBD1. The CDR3 spans 14 residues. Trimming cost V 5 bases and J 6 bases; bases outside gene matches: 7. Germline assignment: CDR1 SGHAT and CDR2 FQNNGV. The CDR3 loop is CASSLLRTGDGYTF. The CDR3 bases are TGTGCCAGCAGCCTCCTAAGGACAGGGGATGGCTACACCTTC.

This clone showed up just once. This chain links TRBV5-4 with TRBJ2-7; 13 nucleotides align to TRBD2. Germline CDR1 is SGHNT and CDR2 is YYREEE (reference sequence). With V trimmed by 0 bases and J by 6 bases, 6 bases remained unmatched. This CDR3 has 16 residues. The CDR3 DNA is TGTGCCAGCAGCTTGGAGGGACTAGCGGGAACAGGCGAGCAGTACTTC. Translation: CASSLEGLAGTGEQYF.

J is TRBJ1-5 and V is TRBV29-1; tentative D call: TRBD1 (6 bases). The CDR3 is made up of 13 amino acids. Germline V gene sequence: CDR1 SQVTM, CDR2 ANQGSEA. Trimming shortened V by 6 bases and J by 5 bases, and 14 bases separated the two germline ends. The CDR3 region has the DNA TGCAGCGTCGGCGACAGGTCCGATCAGCCCCAGCATTTT. Encoded protein: CSVGDRSDQPQHF.

The chain combines TRBV27 with TRBJ1-1; D might be TRBD1 (5 bases). The CDR3 is 12 residues long. Trimming stripped 7 bases from V and 1 base from J, with 7 bases between. Germline-derived CDR1 and CDR2 are MNHEY and SMNVEV (reference sequence). This CDR3 reads CASTTGNTEAFF. The CDR3 bases are TGTGCCAGCACTACAGGGAACACTGAAGCTTTCTTT.

The chain couples TRBV5-6 to TRBJ2-1, with D possibly matching TRBD2 (5 bases). The CDR3 totals 14 residues. Trimming removed 1 base from V and 5 bases from J, with 10 bases in between. Germline V gene sequence: CDR1 SGHDT, CDR2 YYEEEE. Here the CDR3 reads CASSLSGINNEQFF. The CDR3 DNA is TGTGCCAGCAGCTTGTCGGGGATAAACAATGAGCAGTTCTTC.

The chain recombines TRBV7-9 with TRBJ1-2; D not certain. Germline CDR1 SEHNR, CDR2 FQNEAQ (reference sequence). V lost 5 bases, J lost 8 bases, and 18 bases lay in between. The CDR3 extends over 14 amino acids. The CDR3 DNA reads TGTGCCAGCAGCCGCCCCAGGATCGTCGAGGGCTACACCTTC. The encoded protein is CASSRPRIVEGYTF.

This rearrangement joins TRBV7-9 to TRBJ2-7; D is perhaps TRBD1 (5 bases). V was pared by 1 base and J by 3 bases, with 10 bases between. This CDR3 is 14 amino acids long. Per germline, CDR1 SEHNR and CDR2 FQNEAQ (reference sequence). CDR3 protein: CASSLVQGNYEQYF. For the CDR3, the DNA is TGTGCCAGCAGCTTAGTCCAGGGAAACTACGAGCAGTACTTC.

The chain is built from TRBV20-1 and TRBJ1-2, with 11 nucleotides matching TRBD1. This CDR3 is 13 amino acids long. J gave up 8 bases and V 5 bases, and 7 bases lay outside the gene matches. From germline, CDR1 is DFQATT and CDR2 SNEGSKA (reference sequence). CDR3 region: CSARGQGASGYTF. As DNA, the CDR3 is TGCAGTGCTCGTGGACAGGGGGCCTCAGGCTACACCTTC.

This chain uses TRBV7-2 with TRBJ1-1; D is unresolved. There are 16 residues in the CDR3. Germline V gene data show CDR1 as SGHTA and CDR2 as FQGNSA. The germline V and J ends were trimmed by 2 bases and 2 bases, with 15 bases remaining between them. In DNA form, the CDR3 reads TGTGCCAGCAGCTTATCTGTCGCGGAGCTTAACACTGAAGCTTTCTTT. Translation gives CASSLSVAELNTEAFF. Full variable domain (outside the CDR3, taken from reference TRBV7-2 and TRBJ1-1): GAGVSQSPSNKVTEKGKDVELRCDPISGHTALYWYRQSLGQGLEFLIYFQGNSAPDKSGLPSDRFSAERTGGSVSTLTIQRTQQEDSAVYLCASSLSVAELNTEAFFGQGTRLTVV.

The CDR3 coding sequence is TGTGCCTCCTCCCTAGGGACAACCTACGAGCAGTACTTC. Translating it yields CASSLGTTYEQYF. The chain recombines TRBV7-9 with TRBJ2-7; maybe TRBD1 (6 bases). CDR1 is SEHNR and CDR2 is FQNEAQ in the germline V gene (reference sequence). The CDR3 extends over 13 amino acids. V lost 11 bases and J lost 2, with 16 bases in between.

The chain has TRBV28 and TRBJ1-6, with TRBD1 identical over 7 bases. The J segment lost 8 bases and the V segment lost 7 bases, leaving 11 bases of the junction unmatched. This CDR3 has 15 amino acids. CDR1 and CDR2 (germline): MDHEN, SYDVKM. The CDR3 DNA sequence: TGTGCCAGCAAACAGGGGACCTTCCTAGATTCACCCCTCCACTTT. The encoded protein is CASKQGTFLDSPLHF. The full variable domain, rest sourced from reference TRBV28 and TRBJ1-6, is DVKVTQSSRYLVKRTGEKVFLECVQDMDHENMFWYRQDPGLGLRLIYFSYDVKMKEKGDIPEGYSVSREKKERFSLILESASTNQTSMYLCASKQGTFLDSPLHFGNGTRLTVT.

This clone was picked up a small number of times. The chain recombines TRBV5-1 with TRBJ2-3; 9 bases fit TRBD1. V was pared by 4 bases and J by 4 bases, with 7 bases of the junction left unmatched. Germline-derived CDR1 and CDR2 are SGHRS and YFSETQ. This CDR3 comprises 15 residues. The CDR3 DNA reads as TGCGCCAGCAGCGTAGGGGACAGGGCCCCAGATACGCAGTATTTT. Translated, it gives CASSVGDRAPDTQYF.

The CDR3 reads CAISSGTGVSEQYF. In DNA form, the CDR3 reads TGTGCCATCAGTTCCGGGACAGGGGTCTCCGAGCAGTACTTC. The chain links TRBV10-3 to TRBJ2-7; 10 nucleotides agree with TRBD1. The CDR3 is 14 amino acids. The trim removed 5 bases at V and 6 bases at J, leaving 7 bases unmatched. The germline V gene encodes CDR1 ENHRY and CDR2 SYGVKD.

CDR3 sequence reads: CASSTTSIGQKTQYF. Written as DNA, the CDR3 is TGTGCCAGCAGCACCACTAGCATTGGGCAAAAGACCCAGTACTTC. The rearrangement uses TRBV7-6 and TRBJ2-5; weak D call: TRBD2 (6 bases). The germline V gene encodes CDR1 SGHVS and CDR2 FNYEAQ. Trimming removed 5 bases from V and 6 bases from J, with 19 bases in between. CDR3 length equals 15 residues.

The chain combines TRBV5-6 with TRBJ2-7; no definite D call. V dropped 4 bases and J dropped 4 bases, with 12 bases sitting between them. Germline loops: CDR1 SGHDT, CDR2 YYEEEE. The CDR3 is 13 amino acids. DNA for the CDR3: TGTGCCAGCAGCCCCGGCAAGAGGTACGAGCAGTACTTC. Residues: CASSPGKRYEQYF. Supplemented by reference TRBV5-6 and TRBJ2-7, the full variable domain reads DAGVTQSPTHLIKTRGQQVTLRCSPKSGHDTVSWYQQALGQGPQFIFQYYEEEERQRGNFPDRFSGHQFPNYSSELNVNALLLGDSALYLCASSPGKRYEQYFGPGTRLTVT.

The V call is TRBV5-4, the J call TRBJ2-5; the match to TRBD1 covers 7 bases. The CDR3 is made up of 15 amino acids. Per germline, CDR1 SGHNT and CDR2 YYREEE (reference sequence). V trimming: 4 bases; J trimming: 5 bases; junction bases outside the gene matches: 11. This CDR3 is CASSPDRALAETQYF. In nucleotides, the CDR3 is TGTGCCAGCAGCCCAGACAGGGCCCTTGCTGAGACCCAGTACTTC.

The chain recombines TRBV5-4 with TRBJ2-7, with a weak D call TRBD2 (6 bases). The CDR3 length is 13 residues. CDR1 and CDR2 from the germline V gene are SGHNT and YYREEE (reference sequence). V was pared by 4 bases and J by 6 bases, with 14 bases between. The CDR3 loop is CASSRPGTGEQYF. As DNA, the CDR3 is TGTGCCAGCAGCCGTCCCGGGACTGGCGAGCAGTACTTC.

The gene calls are TRBV7-2 and TRBJ2-3, with D possibly matching TRBD2 (5 bases). Trimming pared 5 bases from V and 1 base from J, leaving 13 bases between. The CDR3 sequence is 15 residues long. Germline V gene data show CDR1 as SGHTA and CDR2 as FQGNSA. The CDR3 sequence is CASSPKRGGTDTQYF. The CDR3 DNA reads as TGTGCCAGCAGCCCCAAACGGGGAGGCACAGATACGCAGTATTTT.

The chain couples TRBV6-5 to TRBJ1-4; maybe TRBD1 (6 bases). V dropped 6 bases and J dropped 5 bases, with 13 bases sitting between them. CDR1 is MNHEY, CDR2 SVGAGI, per germline. The CDR3 totals 14 residues. The CDR3 DNA sequence: TGTGCCAGCAGCTGGACAGAGACAAATGAAAAACTGTTTTTT. It yields the protein CASSWTETNEKLFF.

V usage is TRBV2 and J usage is TRBJ1-2; 9 nucleotides match TRBD1. The germline V gene encodes CDR1 SNHLY and CDR2 FYNNEI. The CDR3 consists of 14 residues. J was trimmed by 7 bases and V by 8 bases; bases with no gene match: 11. CDR3 DNA: TGTGCCAGCCATACTGGGACAGGGATAAGTGGCTACACCTTC. It codes for CASHTGTGISGYTF.

The chain combines TRBV19 with TRBJ1-3; TRBD1 agrees at 7 bases. The CDR3 has 13 amino acids. Germline V lookup: CDR1 LNHDA, CDR2 SQIVND (reference sequence). V shed 10 bases, J shed 1 base, and the junction held 4 bases outside the gene matches. This chain's CDR3 is CATPGQSGNTIYF. The CDR3 bases are TGTGCCACCCCGGGACAGTCTGGAAACACCATATATTTT.

The genes are TRBV28 and TRBJ1-2; 11 nucleotides match TRBD1. The V gene end was trimmed by 3 bases and the J gene end by 7 bases; junction bases not matched to a gene: 4. CDR3 size: 14 residues. The germline gives CDR1 MDHEN, CDR2 SYDVKM. In DNA form, the CDR3 reads TGTGCCAGCAGTTTCGTAGGGACAGGGGGTGGCTACACCTTC. As protein: CASSFVGTGGGYTF.

The chain is built from TRBV30 and TRBJ2-2; 7 bases are a match to TRBD1. CDR3 length: 13 residues. From germline, CDR1 is GTSNPN and CDR2 SVGIG (reference sequence). J gave up 4 bases and V 4 bases, and 3 bases lay outside the gene matches. The CDR3 region has the DNA TGTGCCTGGACACGACAGGGCACCGGGGAGCTGTTTTTT. Translating it yields CAWTRQGTGELFF.

The rearrangement joins TRBV28 to TRBJ1-2; D is possibly TRBD1 (6 bases). V was clipped by 4 bases and J by 6 bases, with 24 bases between them. Germline lookup yields CDR1 MDHEN and CDR2 SYDVKM. The CDR3 has 17 residues. In nucleotides, the CDR3 is TGTGCCAGCAGTTCCCCGTCGAGCAGGGGTGCCCTCAATGGCTACACCTTC. Its protein is CASSSPSSRGALNGYTF.

V usage is TRBV19 and J usage is TRBJ1-1; tentative D call: TRBD1 (5 bases). Germline CDR1 LNHDA, CDR2 SQIVND (reference sequence). V was pared by 3 bases and J by 1 base, with 9 bases between. The CDR3 extends over 14 amino acids. The CDR3 spells CASSIQGTNTEAFF. The CDR3 DNA follows: TGTGCCAGTAGTATCCAGGGAACGAACACTGAAGCTTTCTTT.

This chain joins TRBV18 and TRBJ1-2; 9 nucleotides agree with TRBD1. The CDR3 sequence is 15 residues long. The V gene's germline CDR1 is KGHSH and CDR2 LQKENI. The J segment lost 4 bases and the V segment lost 6 bases, leaving 9 bases of the junction unmatched. DNA for the CDR3: TGTGCCAGCTCCCCTTACTCGGGACAGGGCTATGGCTACACCTTC. This codes for CASSPYSGQGYGYTF.